This T cell receptor (beta chain) was profiled in a study of T cell responses to AZD1222 COVID-19 vaccine. Second-dose intervals of approximately 4 or approximately 12 weeks were pooled. The CDR3 length is 12 residues. Between the trimmed V and J ends, which lost 5 bases and 4 bases, there was a span of 12 bases. Germline V gene data show CDR1 as GTSNPN and CDR2 as SVGIG (reference sequence). Findings of the study overall: Baseline serostatus was positive in only six AZD1222 recipients. Repertoires were sampled only after the peak T cell response.

About this clone itself: What it binds is unknown.

Assay used: immunoSEQ multiplex PCR; TCRdb lists only in-frame clones, some missing. The repertoire consists of approximately 180,000 clones, with more than 70% occurring once and the leading ten covering about 25%. The specimen was peripheral blood, collected 28 days after the second AZD1222 dose. The genes are TRBV30 and TRBJ2-7; D ambiguous. The clonotype was recovered from an adult who received the AZD1222 COVID-19 vaccine. CDR3 sequence (DNA): TGTGCCTGGGGGATTCGAGAGTACGAGCAGTACTTC. Translating gives CAWGIREYEQYF.